This record looks at one T cell receptor (beta chain) sequence and its context. Antigen: not known. Peptide-pool stimulation followed by sequencing identified expanded antigen-specific CD4+ clonotypes in the ViraFEST assay. Isolation of CD4+ T cells took place after 10 to 11 days of culture. Testing of the vaccine recipients showed negative nucleocapsid antibodies and no prior SARS-CoV-2 infection. On day 3 and again on day 7, half the medium was replaced with IL-2 medium. The CDR3 loop spans 16 amino acids. V lost 5 bases to trimming and J lost 0 bases, with 15 bases between them. Germline CDR1 and CDR2: SGHTA and FQGNSA. These data belong to a study of vaccination effects on CD4 cells after COVID-19. Method: immunoSEQ multiplex PCR; TCRdb's copy keeps in-frame clones and lacks some. The sample records about 73,000 clones, about 79% being singletons. Overall study results and limits: Clones from infection and from vaccination both contracted markedly late after vaccination.

This sequence joins TRBV7-2 and TRBJ2-3; D is unresolved. The input for sequencing was CD4+ T cells from PBMCs cultured with SARS-CoV-2 spike peptides, taken before COVID-19 vaccination. The receptor comes from a human donor who received a COVID-19 vaccine. The CDR3 loop reads CASSLGSLASTDTQYF. The DNA of the CDR3 is TGTGCCAGCAGCCTCGGTTCACTTGCTAGCACAGATACGCAGTATTTT.